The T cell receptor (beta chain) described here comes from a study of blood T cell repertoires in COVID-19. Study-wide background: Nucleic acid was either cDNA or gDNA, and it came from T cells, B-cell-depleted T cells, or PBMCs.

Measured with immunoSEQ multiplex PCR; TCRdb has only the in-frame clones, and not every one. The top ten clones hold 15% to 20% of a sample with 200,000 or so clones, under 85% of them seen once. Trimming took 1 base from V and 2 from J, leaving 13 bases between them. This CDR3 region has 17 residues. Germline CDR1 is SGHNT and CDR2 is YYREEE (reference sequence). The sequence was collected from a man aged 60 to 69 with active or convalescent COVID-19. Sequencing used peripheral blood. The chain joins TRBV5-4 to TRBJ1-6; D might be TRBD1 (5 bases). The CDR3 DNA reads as TGTGCCAGCAGCTTGACGGGGGGAGGCACCTATAATTCACCCCTCCACTTT. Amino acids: CASSLTGGGTYNSPLHF.